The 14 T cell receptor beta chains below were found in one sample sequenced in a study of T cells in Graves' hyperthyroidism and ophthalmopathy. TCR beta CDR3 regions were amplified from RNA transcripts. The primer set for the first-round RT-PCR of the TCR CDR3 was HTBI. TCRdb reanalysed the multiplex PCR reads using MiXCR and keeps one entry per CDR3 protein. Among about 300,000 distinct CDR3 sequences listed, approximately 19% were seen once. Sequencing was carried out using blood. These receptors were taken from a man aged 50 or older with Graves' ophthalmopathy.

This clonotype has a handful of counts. In DNA form, the CDR3 reads TGTGCCAAGATGGGGACCAATCAGCCCCAGCATTTT. It specifies CAKMGTNQPQHF. This chain connects TRBV24-1 to TRBJ1-5; D perhaps matches TRBD1 (5 bases). V was trimmed by 11 bases and J by 3 bases, leaving 10 bases between them. There are 12 residues in the CDR3. Germline loops: CDR1 KGHDR, CDR2 SFDVKD.

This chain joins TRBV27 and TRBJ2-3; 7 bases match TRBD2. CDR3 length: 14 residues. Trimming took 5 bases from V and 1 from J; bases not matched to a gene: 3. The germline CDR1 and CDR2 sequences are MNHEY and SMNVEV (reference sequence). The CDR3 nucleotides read TGTGCCAGCAGTACCCGGGGGGGCACAGATACGCAGTATTTT. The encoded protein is CASSTRGGTDTQYF.

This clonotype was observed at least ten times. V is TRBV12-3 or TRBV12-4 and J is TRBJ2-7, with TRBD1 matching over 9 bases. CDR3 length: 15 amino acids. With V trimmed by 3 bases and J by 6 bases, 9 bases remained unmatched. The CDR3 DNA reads TGTGCCAGCAGTTTTCCCCGACAGGGGGTTCGCGAGCAGTACTTC. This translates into CASSFPRQGVREQYF.

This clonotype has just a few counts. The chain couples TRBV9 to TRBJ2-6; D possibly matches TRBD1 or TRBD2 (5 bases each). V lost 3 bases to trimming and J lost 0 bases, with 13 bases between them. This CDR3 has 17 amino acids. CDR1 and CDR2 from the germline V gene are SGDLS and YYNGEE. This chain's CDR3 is CASSGRDGDSGANVLTF. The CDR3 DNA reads TGTGCCAGCAGCGGCCGGGACGGAGACTCTGGGGCCAACGTCCTGACTTTC.

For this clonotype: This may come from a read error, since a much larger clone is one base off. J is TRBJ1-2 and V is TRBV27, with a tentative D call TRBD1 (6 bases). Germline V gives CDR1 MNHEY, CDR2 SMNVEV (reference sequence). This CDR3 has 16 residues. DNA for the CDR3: TGTGCCATCAGTCCCCTAGGGGGGCTTTTTAACTATGGCTACACCTTC. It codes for CAISPLGGLFNYGYTF.

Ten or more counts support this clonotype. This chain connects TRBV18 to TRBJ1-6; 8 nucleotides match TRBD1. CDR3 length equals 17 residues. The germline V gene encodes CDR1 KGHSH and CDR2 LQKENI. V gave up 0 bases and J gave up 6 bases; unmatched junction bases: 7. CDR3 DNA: TGTGCCAGCTCACCACCGATTCCAGGACAGGGTAATTCACCCCTCCACTTT. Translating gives CASSPPIPGQGNSPLHF.

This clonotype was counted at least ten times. The CDR3 protein is CSARALAGHSTDTQYF. DNA of the CDR3: TGCAGTGCTAGGGCGCTAGCGGGACATAGCACAGATACGCAGTATTTT. The chain has TRBV20-1 and TRBJ2-3; 9 bases are a match to TRBD2. Germline V CDR1 and CDR2: DFQATT, SNEGSKA (reference sequence). This CDR3 is 16 amino acids long. Germline trimming cut 3 bases from V and 0 bases from J; bases unmatched to any gene: 7.

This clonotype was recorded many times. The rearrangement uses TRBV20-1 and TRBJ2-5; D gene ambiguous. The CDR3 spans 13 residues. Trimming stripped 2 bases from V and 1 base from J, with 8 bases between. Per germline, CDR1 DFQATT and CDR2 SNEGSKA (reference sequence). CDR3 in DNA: TGCAGTGCTAGATCGACCCTCCAAGAGACCCAGTACTTC. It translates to CSARSTLQETQYF.

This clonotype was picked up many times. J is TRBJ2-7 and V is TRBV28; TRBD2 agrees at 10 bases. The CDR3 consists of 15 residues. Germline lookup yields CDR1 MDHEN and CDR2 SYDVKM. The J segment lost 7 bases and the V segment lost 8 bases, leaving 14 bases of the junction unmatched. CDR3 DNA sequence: TGTGCCAGCTCGGAAGGGGCTAGCGGGAGATATGAGCAGTACTTC. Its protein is CASSEGASGRYEQYF. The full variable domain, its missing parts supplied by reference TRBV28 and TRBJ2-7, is DVKVTQSSRYLVKRTGEKVFLECVQDMDHENMFWYRQDPGLGLRLIYFSYDVKMKEKGDIPEGYSVSREKKERFSLILESASTNQTSMYLCASSEGASGRYEQYFGPGTRLTVT.

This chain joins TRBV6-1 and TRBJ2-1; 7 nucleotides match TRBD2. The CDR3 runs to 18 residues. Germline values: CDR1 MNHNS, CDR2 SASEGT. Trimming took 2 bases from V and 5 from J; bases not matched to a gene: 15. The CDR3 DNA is TGTGCCAGCAGTGAACCGCCCGGTTCGCCAGCGGGGCACAATGAGCAGTTCTTC. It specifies CASSEPPGSPAGHNEQFF.

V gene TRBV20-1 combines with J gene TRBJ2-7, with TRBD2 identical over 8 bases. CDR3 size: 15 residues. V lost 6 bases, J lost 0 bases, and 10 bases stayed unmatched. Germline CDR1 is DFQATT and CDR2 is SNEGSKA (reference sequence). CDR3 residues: CSAQGAGGSSYEQYF. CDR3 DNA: TGCAGTGCCCAGGGTGCGGGAGGATCCTCCTACGAGCAGTACTTC.

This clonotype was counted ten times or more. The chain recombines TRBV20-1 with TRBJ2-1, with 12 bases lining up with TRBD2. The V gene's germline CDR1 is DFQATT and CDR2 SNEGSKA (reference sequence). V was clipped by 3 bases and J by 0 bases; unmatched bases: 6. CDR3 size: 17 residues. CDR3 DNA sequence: TGCAGTGCTAGGGGACTAGCGGGCCGTAGCTCCTACAATGAGCAGTTCTTC. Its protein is CSARGLAGRSSYNEQFF.

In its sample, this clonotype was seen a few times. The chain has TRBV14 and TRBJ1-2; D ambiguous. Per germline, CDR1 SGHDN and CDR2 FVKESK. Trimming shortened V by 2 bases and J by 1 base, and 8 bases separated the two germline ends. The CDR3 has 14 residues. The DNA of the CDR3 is TGTGCCAGCAGCCAAAATACGGTTAACTATGGCTACACCTTC. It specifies CASSQNTVNYGYTF.

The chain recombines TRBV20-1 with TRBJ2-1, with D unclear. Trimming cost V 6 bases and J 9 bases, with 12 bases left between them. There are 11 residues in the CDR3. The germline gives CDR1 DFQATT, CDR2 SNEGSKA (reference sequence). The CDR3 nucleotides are TGCAGTGCCCCCGCGGCCGGTGAGCAGTTCTTC. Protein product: CSAPAAGEQFF.